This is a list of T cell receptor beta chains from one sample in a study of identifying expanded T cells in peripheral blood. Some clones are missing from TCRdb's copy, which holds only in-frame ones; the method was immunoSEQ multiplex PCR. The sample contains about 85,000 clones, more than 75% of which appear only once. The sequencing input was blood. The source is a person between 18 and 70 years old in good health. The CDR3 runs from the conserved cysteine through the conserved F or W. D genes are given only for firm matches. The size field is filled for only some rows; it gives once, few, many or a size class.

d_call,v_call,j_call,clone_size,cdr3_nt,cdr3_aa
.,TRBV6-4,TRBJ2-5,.,TGTGCCAGCAGTGAGTCCCACGGCCAAGAGACCCAGTACTTC,CASSESHGQETQYF
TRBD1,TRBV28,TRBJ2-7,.,TGTGCCAGCACCCAAGGGGGCTCCGAGCAGTACTTC,CASTQGGSEQYF
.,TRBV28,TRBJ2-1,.,TGTGCCAGCAGTTTCGGGAGATACAATGAGCAGTTCTTC,CASSFGRYNEQFF
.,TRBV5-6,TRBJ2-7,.,TGTGCCAGCAGCTTATGGATATTTGGCCGCTCCTACGAGCAGTACTTC,CASSLWIFGRSYEQYF
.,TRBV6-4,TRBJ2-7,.,TGTGGATTTTGGGAGCAGTACTTC,CGFWEQYF
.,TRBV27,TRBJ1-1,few,TGTGCCAGCAGCAGGCGCACTGAAGCTTTCTTT,CASSRRTEAFF
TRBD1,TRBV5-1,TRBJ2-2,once,TGCGCCAGCAGCTCGCGATCCGGGACAGGAGCTAACACCGGGGAGCTGTTTTTT,CASSSRSGTGANTGELFF
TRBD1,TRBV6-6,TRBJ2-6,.,TGTGCCAGCAGGGCACAGGGGGTGTCTGGGGCCAACGTCCTGACTTTC,CASRAQGVSGANVLTF
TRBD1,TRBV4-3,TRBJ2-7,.,TGCGCCAGCAGCCAATCCCCGGGACAGGCCTACGAGCAGTACTTC,CASSQSPGQAYEQYF
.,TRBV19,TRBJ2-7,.,TGTGCCAGTAGCGCCCCGGGACGGCCCCTCTACGAGCAGTACTTC,CASSAPGRPLYEQYF
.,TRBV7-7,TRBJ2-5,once,TGTGCCAGCAGCATAGGGCGGGGAGAGACCCAGTACTTC,CASSIGRGETQYF
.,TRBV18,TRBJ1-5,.,TGTGCCAGCTCCCTCACTCTGGGGGACAATAGCAATCAGCCCCAGCATTTT,CASSLTLGDNSNQPQHF
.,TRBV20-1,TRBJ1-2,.,TGCAGTGCTAGAGATTATCCGGAATGCACCTTC,CSARDYPECTF
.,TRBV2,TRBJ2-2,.,TGTGCCAGCAGTGGACCGAATACCGGGGAGCTGTTTTTT,CASSGPNTGELFF
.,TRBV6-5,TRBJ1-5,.,TGTGCCAGCAGTCACCCCGGGGCACAGCCCCAGCATTTT,CASSHPGAQPQHF
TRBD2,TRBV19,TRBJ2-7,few,TGTGCCAGTAGTATAGGGACTAGCGGCAACGAGCAGTACTTC,CASSIGTSGNEQYF
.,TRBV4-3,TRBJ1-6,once,TGCGCCAGCAGCCAAGGCGACCGCTCCTATAATTCACCCCTCCACTTT,CASSQGDRSYNSPLHF
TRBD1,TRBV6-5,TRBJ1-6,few,TGTGCCAGCAGCCAGGGGGCCTACGGATCACCCCTCCACTTT,CASSQGAYGSPLHF
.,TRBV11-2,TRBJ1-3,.,TGTGCCAGCAGCTTAAACTCTGGAAACACCATATATTTT,CASSLNSGNTIYF
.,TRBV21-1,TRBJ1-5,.,TGTGCCAGCATATTCTGGGCCGAAGGGGTCGAGGAAGGCAATCAGCCCCAGCATTTT,CASIFWAEGVEEGNQPQHF
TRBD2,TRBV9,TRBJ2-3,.,TGTGCCAGCAGCGCCGGGGGGAGCACAGATACGCAGTATTTT,CASSAGGSTDTQYF
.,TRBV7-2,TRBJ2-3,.,TGTGCCAGCAGCCCCACATTCTCAAATTCCTTCACAGATACGCAGTATTTT,CASSPTFSNSFTDTQYF
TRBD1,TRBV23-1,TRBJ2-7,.,TGCGCCAGCAGTCAATCGGCCGGAGACAGGGGACGTTTTGGCGTCTACGAGCAGTACTTC,CASSQSAGDRGRFGVYEQYF
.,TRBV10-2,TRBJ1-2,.,TGCGCCAGCAGTGATCCTCGGGGGGCGGAATATGGCTACACCTTC,CASSDPRGAEYGYTF
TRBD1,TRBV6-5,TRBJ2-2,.,TGTGCCAGCAGTCCGACAGGGACCACCGGGGAGCTGTTTTTT,CASSPTGTTGELFF
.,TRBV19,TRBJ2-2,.,TGTGCCAGTAGTATAGGAACAGGGAGGATTGGCGGGGAGCTGTTTTTT,CASSIGTGRIGGELFF
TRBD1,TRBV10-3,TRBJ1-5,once,TGTGCCATCAGTGAGGACAGGGGATATCAGCCCCAGCATTTT,CAISEDRGYQPQHF
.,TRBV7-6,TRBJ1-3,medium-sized,TGTGCCAGCAGCCGGACATCCAACTGGGGCTCCACTGGAAACACCATATATTTT,CASSRTSNWGSTGNTIYF
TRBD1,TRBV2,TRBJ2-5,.,TGTGCCAGCAGTGGTCGGGGACAGGGGGCAGACCCCCAGTACTTC,CASSGRGQGADPQYF
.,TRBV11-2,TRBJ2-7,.,TGTGCCAGCAGCTTAGAGAGGAGCTCCTACGAGCAGTACTTC,CASSLERSSYEQYF
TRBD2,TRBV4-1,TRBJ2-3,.,TGCGCCAGCAGCCAAGGGTTTCAACGGGGGGGCCTGGATACGCAGTATTTT,CASSQGFQRGGLDTQYF
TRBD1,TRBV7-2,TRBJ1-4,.,TGTGCCAGCAGCGACAGGGGTGGGAATGAAAAACTGTTTTTT,CASSDRGGNEKLFF
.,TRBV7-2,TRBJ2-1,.,TGTGCCAGCAGCTTAGGGCGGGGTGAGCAGTTCTTC,CASSLGRGEQFF
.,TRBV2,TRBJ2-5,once,TGTGCCAGCAGTCAACCCCTCGAGACCCAGTACTTC,CASSQPLETQYF
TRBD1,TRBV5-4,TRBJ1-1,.,TGTGCCAGCAGCCCCACTTCGGACAGGATTGAAGCTTTCTTT,CASSPTSDRIEAFF
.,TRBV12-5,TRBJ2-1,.,TGTGCTAGTGGTGGAAACGATGAGCAGTTCTTC,CASGGNDEQFF
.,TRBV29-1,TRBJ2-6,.,TGCAGCGTGCGCTACTCTGGGGCCAACGTCCTGACTTTC,CSVRYSGANVLTF
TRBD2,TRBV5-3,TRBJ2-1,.,TGTGCCAGAAGCTCCTCACTAGCGAGTTCCTACAATGAGCAGTTCTTC,CARSSSLASSYNEQFF
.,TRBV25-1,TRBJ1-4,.,TGTGCCAGCAGTCCCTTCGAGGGAGGGCCTGAAAAACTGTTTTTT,CASSPFEGGPEKLFF
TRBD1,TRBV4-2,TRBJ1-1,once,TGTGCCAGCAGCCAAGATCTAGGGCGGACAGGGGACACTGAAGCTTTCTTT,CASSQDLGRTGDTEAFF
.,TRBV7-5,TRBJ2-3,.,TGTGCCACCAAGATTTGGGATACGCAGTATTTT,CATKIWDTQYF
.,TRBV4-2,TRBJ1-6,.,TGTGCCAGCAGCCAAGTCGTCCGGGGAAAGAATTCACCCCTCCACTTT,CASSQVVRGKNSPLHF
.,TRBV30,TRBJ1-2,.,TGTGCCTGGAGTGTTGGTGGCTATGGCTACACCTTC,CAWSVGGYGYTF
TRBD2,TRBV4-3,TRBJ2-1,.,TGCGCCAGCAGCCAAGATTTGTCGGCTAGCGGGGGGGTCTATGAGCAGTTCTTC,CASSQDLSASGGVYEQFF
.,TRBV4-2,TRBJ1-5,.,TGTGCCAGCAGCCAAGACGAGGGGCGCCGTCGGCCCCAGCATTTT,CASSQDEGRRRPQHF
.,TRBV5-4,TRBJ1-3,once,TGTGGGTTTGAGAGGGAGAGCTCTGGAAACACCATATATTTT,CGFERESSGNTIYF
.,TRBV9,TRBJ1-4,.,TGTGCCAGCAGCACGGGACCGGCGATACGCTGGGAAAAACTGTTTTTT,CASSTGPAIRWEKLFF
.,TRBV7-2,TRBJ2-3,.,TGTGCCAGCAGCTTCCGTGCCCTCACAGATACGCAGTATTTT,CASSFRALTDTQYF
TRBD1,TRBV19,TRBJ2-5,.,TGTGCCAGTAGTGCAACAGGGGTGGAGACCCAGTACTTC,CASSATGVETQYF
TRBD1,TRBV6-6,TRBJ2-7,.,TGTGCCAGCAGTTACCCGGCGGACAGGGTTCTCTACGAGCAGTACTTC,CASSYPADRVLYEQYF
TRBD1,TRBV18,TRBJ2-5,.,TGTGCCAGCTCCCTCGGGACAGGGGTGCGAGAGACCCAGTACTTC,CASSLGTGVRETQYF
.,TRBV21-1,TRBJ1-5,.,TGTGCCAGCAGCAAAGTTTGGGGGGCCAGGGAGGTTACTCAGCCCCAGCATTTT,CASSKVWGAREVTQPQHF
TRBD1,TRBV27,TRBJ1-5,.,TGTGCCAGCAGGAGGACAGGGGGCAATCAGCCCCAGCATTTT,CASRRTGGNQPQHF
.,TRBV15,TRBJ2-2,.,TGTGCCACCAGTGGGGACGGTCGATCGAACACCGGGGAGCTGTTTTTT,CATSGDGRSNTGELFF
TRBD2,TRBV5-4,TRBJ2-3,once,TGTGCCAGCAGCCCTAGGGACTACGCCGATACGCAGTATTTT,CASSPRDYADTQYF
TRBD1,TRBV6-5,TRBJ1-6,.,TGTGCCAGCAGTTACTCGGACAGGGGGGTCTCACCCCTCCACTTT,CASSYSDRGVSPLHF
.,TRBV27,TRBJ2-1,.,TGTGCCAGCAGTTTATCTCCGAGCTCCTACAATGAGCAGTTCTTC,CASSLSPSSYNEQFF
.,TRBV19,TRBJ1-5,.,TGTGCCAGTAGTGCCATATCGGGATACGCGCGGGCTCAGCCCCAGCATTTT,CASSAISGYARAQPQHF
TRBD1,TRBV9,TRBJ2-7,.,TGTGCCAGCAGCGTACTCCCTTCTCGGACAGGGTACACCGAGCAGTACTTC,CASSVLPSRTGYTEQYF
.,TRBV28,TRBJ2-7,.,TGTGCCAGCAGTTTAACTGGGCGCCCCTACGAGCAGTACTTC,CASSLTGRPYEQYF